The sequence of this T cell receptor (beta chain) was determined in a study of beta chain features in type 1 diabetes. Study results and limitations: Type 1 diabetes patients had TCRB CDR3s that were shorter (moderately but significantly so) in all four CD4+ subsets.

This clone appeared a few times. Its specificity is not known. As every portion of the isolated RNA was reverse transcribed, the sequencing read expressed TCRB transcripts. Sequencing used immunoSEQ multiplex PCR; TCRdb keeps in-frame clones, though not all of them. The sample includes 400,000 or so clones, 8% to 10% of them seen just once. This CDR3 is built from 14 residues. CDR1 SGHAT and CDR2 FQNNGV come from the germline V gene. V dropped 10 bases and J dropped 4 bases, with 19 bases sitting between them. This chain uses TRBV11-2 with TRBJ2-5, with D possibly being TRBD2 (6 bases). The sequence derives from a man younger than 40 with type 1 diabetes. The material sequenced was central memory CD4+ T cells from blood. For the CDR3, the DNA is TGTGCCATCCCCCCGGGGGAAGTGAGAGAGACCCAGTACTTC. It translates to CAIPPGEVRETQYF.